The source of this T cell receptor (beta chain) is a study of early T cells in non-severe SARS-CoV-2 infection. TCRdb re-analysed the 5' RACE reads in MiXCR, keeping a single row per CDR3 protein. The repertoire holds roughly 50,000 distinct CDR3 sequences, around 9.1% seen once, with roughly 8.3% in the top ten. Germline-derived CDR1 and CDR2 are MNHEY and SMNVEV (reference sequence). Trimming took 3 bases from V and 7 from J; bases not matched to a gene: 9. This CDR3 region has 15 residues. The chain is built from TRBV27 and TRBJ2-7, with 10 bases lining up with TRBD2. The specimen was whole blood. This clonotype was obtained from an adult who was a healthcare worker with PCR-confirmed SARS-CoV-2 infection or an uninfected control (not recorded which). The CDR3 protein is CASSFVSSGRREQYF. The CDR3 DNA follows: TGTGCCAGCAGTTTTGTATCTAGCGGGAGAAGGGAGCAGTACTTC.